This T cell receptor beta chain stems from a study of STAT5B mutations in CD4+ large granular lymphocyte leukemia. Trimming removed 8 bases at V and 4 bases at J, with 29 bases between. The CDR3 totals 18 residues. The germline gives CDR1 LNHDA, CDR2 SQIVND (reference sequence). This was a survey-level run. Profiled with immunoSEQ multiplex PCR; TCRdb holds only in-frame clones, not every one. The sample consists of roughly 34,000 clones, about 80% of them appearing once. The clonotype comes from a human donor in good health. This rearrangement joins TRBV19 to TRBJ2-5, with D perhaps matching TRBD1 or TRBD2 (6 bases each). The sample comprised CD4+ T cells from blood buffy coats. In DNA, the CDR3 is TGTGCCAGTCGAGCAGTGGGGGGCCAAATCGCAACGGGAGAGACCCAGTACTTC. It translates to CASRAVGGQIATGETQYF.